The 5 T cell receptor beta chains given below trace back to one sample, sequenced in a study of blood T cell repertoires in COVID-19 (dated by TCRdb to the early 2020s). The library was prepared using the immunoSEQ multiplex PCR assay. TCRdb holds this immuneACCESS table with in-frame rearrangements only. Some clones are missing; in checked studies, unresolved V genes explain under half, and the rest has no known cause. Across this sample there are approximately 250,000 clones, with approximately 86% seen only once. The biggest ten clones account for around 1.5% of the sample. Sequenced sample: peripheral blood. The receptors originated from a woman aged 55 to 70 who had recovered from COVID-19.

The chain is built from TRBV12-3 or TRBV12-4 and TRBJ2-3; the D gene is possibly TRBD2 (6 bases). The CDR3 sequence is 13 residues long. The germline V and J ends were trimmed by 10 bases and 2 bases, with 13 bases remaining between them. The CDR3 nucleotides are TGTGCCACCTCCTCGGGAGTCACAGATACGCAGTATTTT. As protein: CATSSGVTDTQYF.

J is TRBJ2-3 and V is TRBV10-3; 8 nucleotides line up with TRBD1. CDR1 and CDR2 from the germline V gene are ENHRY and SYGVKD. With 7 bases clipped from V and 4 bases from J, the junction kept 4 bases outside the gene matches. The CDR3 totals 13 residues. The CDR3 nucleotides are TGTGCCATCACCCCAGGGGGCGCAGATACGCAGTATTTT. It translates to CAITPGGADTQYF.

This chain links TRBV25-1 with TRBJ2-3, with D possibly being TRBD1 (5 bases). V shed 5 bases and J shed 0 bases, with 12 bases lying between them. Per the germline V gene, CDR1 is MGHDK and CDR2 is SYGVNS. There are 15 residues in the CDR3. The CDR3: CASSMDNPSTDTQYF. For the CDR3, the DNA is TGTGCCAGCAGTATGGACAATCCTAGCACAGATACGCAGTATTTT. The full variable domain, with the rest looked up from reference TRBV25-1 and TRBJ2-3, is EADIYQTPRYLVIGTGKKITLECSQTMGHDKMYWYQQDPGMELHLIHYSYGVNSTEKGDLSSESTVSRIRTEHFPLTLESARPSHTSQYLCASSMDNPSTDTQYFGPGTRLTVL.

The chain couples TRBV6-4 to TRBJ1-2; 11 positions agree with TRBD1. CDR3 length: 15 residues. Germline lookup yields CDR1 MRHNA and CDR2 SNTAGT. V gave up 5 bases and J gave up 6 bases; unmatched junction bases: 8. The CDR3 here is CASSSRTGGRHGYTF. CDR3 bases: TGTGCCAGCAGTTCGCGGACAGGGGGCAGGCATGGCTACACCTTC.

The chain links TRBV7-2 to TRBJ1-2; 7 bases are a match to TRBD1. V trimming: 2 bases; J trimming: 2 bases; junction bases outside the gene matches: 8. Germline lookup yields CDR1 SGHTA and CDR2 FQGNSA. The CDR3 contains 16 residues. This CDR3 is CASSLRRQGENYGYTF. In DNA form, the CDR3 reads TGTGCCAGCAGCTTACGTCGACAGGGTGAGAACTATGGCTACACCTTC. The variable domain in full, with the rest retrieved from reference TRBV7-2 and TRBJ1-2, is GAGVSQSPSNKVTEKGKDVELRCDPISGHTALYWYRQSLGQGLEFLIYFQGNSAPDKSGLPSDRFSAERTGGSVSTLTIQRTQQEDSAVYLCASSLRRQGENYGYTFGSGTRLTVV.